These T cell receptor beta chains were read from a single sample in a study of cytomegalovirus exposure and HLA in healthy donors. The table came from immunoSEQ multiplex PCR; TCRdb's copy has only in-frame clones and leaves some out. Altogether approximately 130,000 clones are present, around 77% being singletons, with the ten largest covering around 1.2%. Input material: PBMCs. All receptors come from a man between 50 and 59 years old in good health and CMV-seronegative. The CDR3 runs from the conserved cysteine through the conserved F or W. D genes are given only for firm matches. The size entry is marked missing in some rows and otherwise reads once, few, many or a size class.

>NA|NA|TRBV9|TRBJ1-1
TGTGCCAGCAGTTCTACTCCCCGGGACACTGAAGCTTTCTTT
CASSSTPRDTEAFF
>few|NA|TRBV25-1|TRBJ2-3
TGTGCCAGCAGGACGACAGGCCTTAGCACAGATACGCAGTATTTT
CASRTTGLSTDTQYF
>few|NA|TRBV30|TRBJ2-7
TGTGCCTGGAGTGTACCCCCAGCCTACGAGCAGTACTTC
CAWSVPPAYEQYF
>NA|NA|TRBV2|TRBJ2-2
TGTGCCAGCAGTGAAGCGCTTCGGGGCACCGGGGAGCTGTTTTTT
CASSEALRGTGELFF
>NA|NA|TRBV29-1|TRBJ2-3
TGCAGCGTGGGCCTACGGTGGAGCACAGATACGCAGTATTTT
CSVGLRWSTDTQYF
>NA|NA|TRBV5-4|TRBJ2-3
TGTGCCAGCAGCCCGGAGGGCCCTCGGGATACGCAGTATTTT
CASSPEGPRDTQYF
>few|TRBD2|TRBV5-6|TRBJ2-5
TGTGCCAGCAGGCAACTAGCGGGAGACCAAGAGACCCAGTACTTC
CASRQLAGDQETQYF
>NA|NA|TRBV12-5|TRBJ2-6
TGTGCTAGTGGTTTGGTACGGGTACTCCGAGAGAGCTCTGGGGCCAACGTCCTGACTTTC
CASGLVRVLRESSGANVLTF
>NA|NA|TRBV4-1|TRBJ2-7
TGCGCCAGCAGCCAAGACATCGGGGTGGGGAGGGAGCAGTACTTC
CASSQDIGVGREQYF
>NA|TRBD1|TRBV28|TRBJ1-4
TGTGCCAGCAGTCGACCAGGGACAGGGAATGAAAAACTGTTTTTT
CASSRPGTGNEKLFF
>few|NA|TRBV10-3|TRBJ2-7
TGTGCCAACGCTGATACAGGCTACGAGCAGTACTTC
CANADTGYEQYF
>NA|TRBD2|TRBV5-1|TRBJ2-7
TGCGCCAGCAGCCCCCTAGCGGGAGCCTACGAGCAGTACTTC
CASSPLAGAYEQYF
>medium-sized|NA|TRBV27|TRBJ1-1
TGTGCCAGCAGTTTGGGAGGGACCACTGAAGCTTTCTTT
CASSLGGTTEAFF
>NA|TRBD2|TRBV5-1|TRBJ2-1
TGCGCCAGCAGCTCCGGCCGGGCTAGCGGTTACAATGAGCAGTTCTTC
CASSSGRASGYNEQFF
>NA|NA|TRBV5-1|TRBJ2-3
TGCGCCAGCAGCGCATGGAGTACAGATACGCAGTATTTT
CASSAWSTDTQYF
>NA|NA|TRBV29-1|TRBJ2-3
TGCAGCGTTGAAGATCGGACAGATACGCAGTATTTT
CSVEDRTDTQYF
>NA|TRBD1|TRBV9|TRBJ2-7
TGTGCCAGCAGCGTAGGGGACAGCGACGCGGACGAGCAGTACTTC
CASSVGDSDADEQYF
>NA|TRBD1|TRBV27|TRBJ2-5
TGTGCCAGCAGTCGACAGGGGGGAGAGACCCAGTACTTC
CASSRQGGETQYF
>once|TRBD2|TRBV7-3|TRBJ2-5
TGTGCCAGCAGCCCTACGGGGGGAGTGGGCCAAGAGACCCAGTACTTC
CASSPTGGVGQETQYF
>NA|TRBD1|TRBV29-1|TRBJ2-1
TGCAGCGTTGCGGCAGGGGGCTACAATGAGCAGTTCTTC
CSVAAGGYNEQFF
>few|TRBD2|TRBV9|TRBJ2-1
TGTGCCAGCAGCAGTGGGGAGGGCCAATACAATGAGCAGTTCTTC
CASSSGEGQYNEQFF
>NA|NA|TRBV2|TRBJ1-6
TGTGCCAGCAGTGAAGAGCCCCCCCTCCACTTT
CASSEEPPLHF
>NA|NA|TRBV14|TRBJ1-1
TGTGCCAGCAGCCTAAGCCCAGGGAACACTGAAGCTTTCTTT
CASSLSPGNTEAFF
>NA|TRBD2|TRBV2|TRBJ2-5
TGTGCCAGCAGCCCGAGCGGGAGAGTAGAGACCCAGTACTTC
CASSPSGRVETQYF
>NA|NA|TRBV27|TRBJ2-5
TGTGCCAGCAGTTTACTGGATGGGCAGGGCCAAGAGACCCAGTACTTC
CASSLLDGQGQETQYF
>NA|NA|TRBV4-1|TRBJ1-5
TGCGCCAGCAGCCAAGACCCAGTCAATCAGCCCCAGCATTTT
CASSQDPVNQPQHF
>once|TRBD2|TRBV30|TRBJ2-7
TGTGCCTGGATGGGGGGGAGCAAAAGGAACGAGCAGTACTTC
CAWMGGSKRNEQYF
>NA|NA|TRBV6-4|TRBJ2-7
TGTGCCAGCAGTGACTCCATCCGGGGCGGGGCACCCGGCGAGCAGTACTTC
CASSDSIRGGAPGEQYF
>NA|TRBD2|TRBV18|TRBJ2-7
TGTGCCAGCTCATCAATGCCCCGGGAGGTCTACGAGCAGTACTTC
CASSSMPREVYEQYF
>NA|NA|TRBV7-6|TRBJ2-5
TGTGCCAGCAGCTTACCTCTCGAGACCCAGTACTTC
CASSLPLETQYF
>NA|TRBD2|TRBV9|TRBJ2-1
TGTGCCAGCAGCGTCGGACTAGCGGGGTACAATGAGCAGTTCTTC
CASSVGLAGYNEQFF
>NA|TRBD1|TRBV2|TRBJ1-5
TGTGCCAGCAGGGAGGGGGCGCATCGGCAGCCCCAGCATTTT
CASREGAHRQPQHF
>once|TRBD2|TRBV5-5|TRBJ2-7
TGTGCCAGCAGCTTGGCTAGCGGGGGGTTCTACGAGCAGTACTTC
CASSLASGGFYEQYF
>NA|TRBD2|TRBV30|TRBJ2-5
TGTGCCTGGAGTGTACGTAGGGTCCGAGGAGCTAGCGGGAGGAAATGGGAGACCCAGTACTTC
CAWSVRRVRGASGRKWETQYF
>NA|TRBD1|TRBV2|TRBJ1-2
TGTGCCAGCAGCAACCCTGTGCGGGGCAGGGGGAAGGGTGGCTACACCTTC
CASSNPVRGRGKGGYTF
>NA|TRBD1|TRBV5-4|TRBJ1-1
TGTGCCAGCAGCCGAGGACAGGGAGGGTTCGACACTGAAGCTTTCTTT
CASSRGQGGFDTEAFF
>NA|NA|TRBV9|TRBJ2-7
TGTGCCAGCAGCCCCCGGTACGAGCAGTACTTC
CASSPRYEQYF
>few|NA|TRBV6-1|TRBJ1-1
TGTGCCAGCAGGCACCTAGTTCGAGTGAACACTGAAGCTTTCTTT
CASRHLVRVNTEAFF
>once|NA|TRBV10-3|TRBJ1-5
TGTGCCATCAGTGAAACAGGCCACAATCAGCCCCAGCATTTT
CAISETGHNQPQHF
>NA|TRBD2|TRBV29-1|TRBJ2-3
TGCAGCGTGTCCAAAGCGGGAGGTACAGATACGCAGTATTTT
CSVSKAGGTDTQYF
>NA|TRBD1|TRBV10-3|TRBJ2-1
TGTGCCATCATGTATGACAGGGGAGAATCCTACAATGAGCAGTTCTTC
CAIMYDRGESYNEQFF
>NA|NA|TRBV29-1|TRBJ1-1
TGCAGCGTTGACGGGGGTAGGGAAGCTTTCTTT
CSVDGGREAFF
>once|NA|TRBV7-9|TRBJ2-7
TGTGCCAGCAGCTTAGATCAGGGCTACGAGCAGTACTTC
CASSLDQGYEQYF
>few|NA|TRBV11-2|TRBJ2-7
TGTGCCAGCAGCTCCCTTCGGGGGAGCTCCTACGAGCAGTACTTC
CASSSLRGSSYEQYF
>NA|NA|TRBV5-3|TRBJ1-2
TGTGCCAGAAGCACGCATATCCCAGGGGCGAGTCCCAATAGTTATGGCTACACCTTC
CARSTHIPGASPNSYGYTF
>NA|NA|TRBV5-6|TRBJ2-4
TGTGCCAGCAGCTACAGGGTAGGAACCAAAAACATTCAGTACTTC
CASSYRVGTKNIQYF
>NA|NA|TRBV10-3|TRBJ2-3
TGTGCCATCAGTTCCGGGAGTTCAACAGATACGCAGTATTTT
CAISSGSSTDTQYF